Below are 29 T cell receptor beta chains sequenced from a single sample in a study of T cell repertoires in cytomegalovirus infection. Their antigens remain unidentified. TCRdb called the reads again in MiXCR, with one record for every CDR3 protein. The sample has roughly 920,000 distinct CDR3 sequences, 25% to 40% seen once; the top ten hold around an eighth. Sequences were derived from cultured CD8+ T cells from PBMCs, sampled from culture after CMV antigen stimulation. These receptors were obtained from a human donor in good health (CMV status not recorded). Some clones in this sample may be carry-over from other donors' samples.

The chain joins TRBV6-1 to TRBJ1-1; no firm D call. CDR3 length: 16 residues. Per the germline V gene, CDR1 is MNHNS and CDR2 is SASEGT. V was trimmed by 0 bases and J by 5 bases, leaving 16 bases between them. The CDR3 region has the DNA TGTGCCAGCAGTGAAGCTAGGGCGGGTTTGAGAACTGAAGCTTTCTTT. Protein product: CASSEARAGLRTEAFF.

This clonotype has a handful of counts. The chain recombines TRBV6-6 with TRBJ2-3; D is uncertain. The V gene's germline CDR1 is MNHNY and CDR2 SVGAGI (reference sequence). This CDR3 has 16 residues. Trimming took off 0 bases at V and 2 bases at J, with 12 bases between the two ends. The CDR3 nucleotides are TGTGCCAGCAGTTACTCGCCGAGTTACCCCACAGATACGCAGTATTTT. Translation gives CASSYSPSYPTDTQYF.

The rearrangement uses TRBV2 and TRBJ1-1; D is uncertain. Germline V lookup: CDR1 SNHLY, CDR2 FYNNEI. The V gene lost 6 bases and the J gene lost 7 bases, with 6 bases spanning the gap. The CDR3 contains 10 residues. The CDR3 DNA sequence: TGTGCCAGCAGGGCAATTGAAGCTTTCTTT. Residues: CASRAIEAFF.

This clonotype was counted ten times or more. CDR3 coding DNA: TGTGCCAGCAGTTTATCGTGGGACAGGGCATACGAGCAGTACTTC. Residues: CASSLSWDRAYEQYF. The chain joins TRBV27 to TRBJ2-7, with TRBD1 matching 9 bases. Germline CDR1 MNHEY, CDR2 SMNVEV (reference sequence). V lost 0 bases and J lost 4; bases outside the gene matches: 4. CDR3 length equals 15 residues.

This chain uses TRBV6-5 with TRBJ1-6; the D is unclear. This CDR3 contains 11 residues. The germline V gene encodes CDR1 MNHEY and CDR2 SVGAGI. Trimming cost V 2 bases and J 14 bases, with 7 bases left between them. The DNA for the CDR3 is TGTGCCAGCAGTTACGGTGGGGCCCTCCACTTT. It codes for CASSYGGALHF.

As to this clonotype: The junction departs from germline at one end; a sequencing error may be responsible. J is TRBJ2-5 and V is TRBV6-1; possible D gene TRBD2, 5 bases. There are 10 residues in the CDR3. Germline CDR1 reads MNHNS; CDR2 reads SASEGT. CDR3 sequence: CASSKPGFSF. The CDR3 DNA follows: TGTGCCAGCAGTAAACCGGGATTTAGCTTC.

DNA for the CDR3: TGTGCCAGCACCACGGACCTTGGGGGCGGGACCCAGTACTTC. Its protein product is CASTTDLGGGTQYF. The V call is TRBV28, the J call TRBJ2-5; D may be TRBD1 (6 bases). Germline-derived CDR1 and CDR2 are MDHEN and SYDVKM. The V gene lost 7 bases and the J gene lost 7 bases, with 19 bases spanning the gap. This CDR3 is built from 14 residues.

This clonotype was seen only a few times. The V and J genes are TRBV27 and TRBJ1-1; D might be TRBD1 (5 bases). The CDR3 is made up of 14 amino acids. Trimming cost V 4 bases and J 5 bases, with 14 bases left between them. Germline V gene data show CDR1 as MNHEY and CDR2 as SMNVEV (reference sequence). CDR3 coding DNA: TGTGCCAGCAGTTACGTCGGGGGAGGTACTGAAGCTTTCTTT. This translates into CASSYVGGGTEAFF.

V gene TRBV27 combines with J gene TRBJ1-1; D uncertain. Trimming removed 10 bases at V and 10 bases at J, with 19 bases between. CDR1 and CDR2 (germline): MNHEY, SMNVEV (reference sequence). The CDR3 has 12 amino acids. In DNA form, the CDR3 reads TGTGCCACAAAGTCAGGACGACTTGCAGCTTTCTTT. It is translated as CATKSGRLAAFF.

The table lists this clonotype with a few counts. The chain couples TRBV4-1 to TRBJ1-6; no reliable D call. Deletions cut 0 bases from V and 9 bases from J, with 15 bases between. The germline gives CDR1 MGHRA, CDR2 YSYEKL. CDR3 length: 16 residues. CDR3 nucleotide sequence: TGCGCCAGCAGCCAAGATAAACTCAACGTGTTTTCACCCCTCCACTTT. Translating gives CASSQDKLNVFSPLHF.

This rearrangement joins TRBV10-2 to TRBJ2-7; TRBD2 aligns across 9 bases. Unmatched junction bases numbered 13, after V lost 3 bases and J lost 7 bases. CDR3 length: 16 amino acids. Germline values: CDR1 WSHSY, CDR2 SAAADI. The DNA of the CDR3 is TGCGCCAGCAGTGAAGTTGTGCTAGCGGGGACTCCAGAGCAGTACTTC. Translation: CASSEVVLAGTPEQYF.

This clonotype was observed once. This chain uses TRBV5-5 with TRBJ2-4, with D unclear. The CDR3 has 17 amino acids. Germline values: CDR1 SGHKS, CDR2 YYEKEE (reference sequence). The germline V and J ends were trimmed by 1 base and 1 base, with 15 bases remaining between them. The CDR3 sequence is CASSLYFPEKAKNIQYF. CDR3 bases: TGTGCCAGCAGCTTGTACTTCCCGGAGAAGGCCAAAAACATTCAGTACTTC.

The V gene is TRBV12-3 or TRBV12-4, the J gene TRBJ1-5, with TRBD1 as a possible D gene (5 bases). Trimming cost V 3 bases and J 7 bases, with 13 bases left between them. The CDR3 contains 14 residues. The CDR3 reads CASSFWGDRQPQHF. The CDR3 region has the DNA TGTGCCAGCAGTTTTTGGGGGGATCGGCAGCCCCAGCATTTT.

This clonotype has just a few counts. The chain carries TRBV10-2 and TRBJ2-1, with 9 bases fitting TRBD2. V lost 5 bases and J lost 4; bases outside the gene matches: 9. Germline CDR1 WSHSY, CDR2 SAAADI. The CDR3 totals 16 residues. In DNA, the CDR3 is TGCGCCAGCAGTAGCAGCGGGCTAGCGGGGTACAATGAGCAGTTCTTC. Translation gives CASSSSGLAGYNEQFF.

This chain links TRBV19 with TRBJ2-1; TRBD1 agrees at 9 bases. V trimming: 1 base; J trimming: 7 bases; junction bases outside the gene matches: 8. Germline V gene lookup returns CDR1 LNHDA and CDR2 SQIVND (reference sequence). This CDR3 contains 16 residues. For the CDR3, the DNA is TGTGCCAGTAGTATAGTAAACAGGGGGCGCGGAAATGAGCAGTTCTTC. It codes for CASSIVNRGRGNEQFF.

In the case of this clonotype: The junction does not match germline at one end; this may be a read error. The chain recombines TRBV9 with TRBJ1-2, with D possibly TRBD1 on 5 matching bases. This CDR3 has 12 amino acids. Germline CDR1 is SGDLS and CDR2 is YYNGEE. Written as DNA, the CDR3 is TGTGCCAGCAGCGTAGGGGGGACCGCCGACGCCTTC. Translation: CASSVGGTADAF.

Only a few counts were recorded for this clonotype. The chain combines TRBV11-1 with TRBJ2-5; TRBD2 might be the D (6 bases). The CDR3 length is 14 residues. The V end was cut by 3 bases, the J end by 4 bases, with 12 bases between. Germline V gene sequence: CDR1 SGHAT, CDR2 FQDESV (reference sequence). The CDR3 is CASSFARRAETQYF. The CDR3 DNA sequence: TGTGCCAGCAGCTTTGCCCGGAGGGCAGAGACCCAGTACTTC.

The chain has TRBV12-3 or TRBV12-4 and TRBJ2-3; no definite D call. V shed 3 bases and J shed 4 bases, with 11 bases lying between them. The CDR3 has 14 residues. CDR3 sequence: CASSLRSISDTQYF. CDR3 DNA: TGTGCCAGCAGTTTGCGGAGCATCTCAGATACGCAGTATTTT.

The chain employs TRBV6-2 or TRBV6-3 and TRBJ2-7; D perhaps matches TRBD1 (5 bases). Germline values: CDR1 MNHEY, CDR2 SVGEGT. The CDR3 has 14 amino acids. The V end lost 2 bases, the J end lost 2 bases, and 10 bases lay between the germline ends. The CDR3 DNA reads as TGTGCCAGCAGTTACGAGACAGAGACCTACGAGCAGTACGTC. It specifies CASSYETETYEQYV.

This rearrangement joins TRBV7-9 to TRBJ1-1, with D unclear. V was cut by 6 bases and J by 4 bases, with 15 bases left in between. The CDR3 totals 14 residues. Germline values: CDR1 SEHNR, CDR2 FQNEAQ (reference sequence). The CDR3 coding sequence is TGTGCCAGCAGTTTTGTGGGGAGGGTCACTGAAGCTTTCTTT. This sequence encodes CASSFVGRVTEAFF.

This clonotype occurred many times. The V gene is TRBV7-9, the J gene TRBJ2-7; the D gene is possibly TRBD2 (5 bases). Germline CDR1 and CDR2: SEHNR and FQNEAQ (reference sequence). This CDR3 has 15 amino acids. Trimming took 4 bases from V and 0 from J, leaving 13 bases between them. CDR3 protein: CASSSVLGSSYEQYF. The CDR3 DNA is TGTGCCAGCAGCTCAGTTCTAGGGAGCTCCTACGAGCAGTACTTC.

The CDR3 loop reads CASSLTEWGQHF. The CDR3 region has the DNA TGTGCCAGCAGCTTGACAGAGTGGGGCCAGCATTTT. The rearrangement joins TRBV6-6 to TRBJ1-5; tentative D call: TRBD1 (5 bases). CDR3 length: 12 amino acids. V was clipped by 6 bases and J by 12 bases, with 15 bases between them. CDR1 and CDR2 from the germline V gene are MNHNY and SVGAGI (reference sequence).

The chain joins TRBV7-8 to TRBJ2-3; 7 bases match TRBD2. The ends lost 11 bases at V and 2 bases at J; junction bases unmatched: 7. Per the germline V gene, CDR1 is SGHVS and CDR2 is FQNEAQ. CDR3 length: 13 residues. The CDR3 DNA follows: TGTGCCGGATCGCGGGAGATCACAGATACGCAGTATTTT. Its protein is CAGSREITDTQYF.

The chain carries TRBV5-1 and TRBJ2-1; no clear D gene. V lost 0 bases and J lost 8, with 18 bases in between. The V gene's germline CDR1 is SGHRS and CDR2 YFSETQ. The CDR3 runs 16 residues. This CDR3 reads CASSLADIAFIDEQFF. In nucleotides, the CDR3 is TGCGCCAGCAGCTTGGCCGACATTGCTTTTATCGATGAGCAGTTCTTC.

This clonotype has a handful of counts. V gene TRBV6-6 combines with J gene TRBJ1-5; 12 bases fit TRBD1. Germline V gene sequence: CDR1 MNHNY, CDR2 SVGAGI (reference sequence). This CDR3 is built from 19 residues. V gave up 5 bases and J gave up 5 bases; unmatched junction bases: 16. CDR3 loop: CASSPGTGGFIFLDQPQHF. The CDR3 DNA sequence: TGTGCCAGCAGTCCCGGGACAGGGGGCTTTATTTTTTTGGATCAGCCCCAGCATTTT.

This chain links TRBV6-1 with TRBJ2-5, with 8 nucleotides matching TRBD2. The germline CDR1 and CDR2 sequences are MNHNS and SASEGT. The CDR3 loop spans 16 amino acids. The trim removed 6 bases at V and 1 base at J, leaving 10 bases unmatched. CDR3 in DNA: TGTGCCAGCAGGCTAAGCGGGGGATGGACCCAAGAGACCCAGTACTTC. Protein product: CASRLSGGWTQETQYF.

The chain has TRBV27 and TRBJ1-1; TRBD1 matches 8 bases. Looked up from germline, CDR1 is MNHEY and CDR2 is SMNVEV (reference sequence). This CDR3 is 15 amino acids long. V shed 3 bases, J shed 4 bases, and the junction held 7 bases outside the gene matches. CDR3 region: CASSFRRTGPTEAFF. Written as DNA, the CDR3 is TGTGCCAGCAGTTTCCGTAGGACAGGGCCCACTGAAGCTTTCTTT.

This clonotype showed up just a few times. The chain has TRBV13 and TRBJ2-3; possibly TRBD1 or TRBD2 for D (5 bases each). The V end lost 5 bases, the J end lost 3 bases, and 21 bases lay between the germline ends. Germline V gene lookup returns CDR1 PRHDT and CDR2 FYEKMQ (reference sequence). This CDR3 has 17 amino acids. CDR3 nucleotide sequence: TGTGCCAGCAGCAGATACCCGGGACGAGTTCTGACAGATACGCAGTATTTT. Its translation is CASSRYPGRVLTDTQYF.

This clonotype was counted only a few times. The chain links TRBV19 to TRBJ2-1, with 9 positions matching TRBD1. This CDR3 is 15 amino acids long. The V gene end was trimmed by 3 bases and the J gene end by 7 bases; junction bases not matched to a gene: 7. The germline V gene has CDR1 LNHDA and CDR2 SQIVND (reference sequence). The CDR3 bases are TGTGCCAGTAGTATTATTGGGACAGGGTGGAATGAGCAGTTCTTC. This sequence encodes CASSIIGTGWNEQFF.